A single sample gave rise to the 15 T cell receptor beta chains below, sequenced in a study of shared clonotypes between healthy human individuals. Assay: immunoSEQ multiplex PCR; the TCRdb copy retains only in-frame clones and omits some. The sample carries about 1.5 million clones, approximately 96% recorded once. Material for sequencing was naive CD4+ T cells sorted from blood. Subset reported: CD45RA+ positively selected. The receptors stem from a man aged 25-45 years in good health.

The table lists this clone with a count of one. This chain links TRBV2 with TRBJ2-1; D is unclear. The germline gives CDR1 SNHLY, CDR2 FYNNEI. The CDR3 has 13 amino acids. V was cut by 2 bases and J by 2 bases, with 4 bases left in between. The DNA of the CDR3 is TGTGCCAGCAGTGAAATAGCCTACAATGAGCAGTTCTTC. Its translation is CASSEIAYNEQFF.

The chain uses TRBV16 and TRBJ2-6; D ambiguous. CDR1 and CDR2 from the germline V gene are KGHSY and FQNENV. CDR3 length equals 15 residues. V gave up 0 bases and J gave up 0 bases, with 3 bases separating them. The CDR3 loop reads CASSQSHSGANVLTF. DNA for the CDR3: TGTGCCAGCAGCCAATCGCACTCTGGGGCCAACGTCCTGACTTTC.

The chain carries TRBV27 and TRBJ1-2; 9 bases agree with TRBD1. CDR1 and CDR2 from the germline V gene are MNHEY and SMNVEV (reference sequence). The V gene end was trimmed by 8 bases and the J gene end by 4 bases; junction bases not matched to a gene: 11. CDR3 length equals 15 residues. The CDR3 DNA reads TGTGCCAGCGGGTTAACAGGGGGCGCTTTCTATGGCTACACCTTC. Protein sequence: CASGLTGGAFYGYTF.

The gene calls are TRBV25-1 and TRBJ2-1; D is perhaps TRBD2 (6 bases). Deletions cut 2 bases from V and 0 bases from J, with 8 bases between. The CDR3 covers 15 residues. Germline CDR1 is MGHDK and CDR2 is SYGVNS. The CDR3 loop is CASSETGGSYNEQFF. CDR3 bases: TGTGCCAGCAGTGAAACCGGGGGCTCCTACAATGAGCAGTTCTTC.

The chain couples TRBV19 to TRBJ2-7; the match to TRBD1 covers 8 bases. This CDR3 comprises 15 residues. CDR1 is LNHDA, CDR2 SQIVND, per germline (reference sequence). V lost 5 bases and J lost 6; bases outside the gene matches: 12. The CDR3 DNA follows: TGTGCCAGTAGTGCCCTGAGGACAGGGCTCTCCGAGCAGTACTTC. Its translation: CASSALRTGLSEQYF.

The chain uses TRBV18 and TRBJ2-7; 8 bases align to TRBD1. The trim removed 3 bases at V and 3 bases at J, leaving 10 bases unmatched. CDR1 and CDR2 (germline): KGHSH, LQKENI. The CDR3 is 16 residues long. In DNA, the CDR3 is TGTGCCAGCTCACCTCGACAGGGGACTCCCGGCTACGAGCAGTACTTC. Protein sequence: CASSPRQGTPGYEQYF.

Here the CDR3 reads CASSPGLFGADEQYF. CDR3 bases: TGTGCCAGCAGTCCGGGACTTTTTGGGGCCGACGAGCAGTACTTC. This sequence joins TRBV27 and TRBJ2-7, with a possible D match to TRBD2 (6 bases). The CDR3 is made up of 15 amino acids. Looked up from germline, CDR1 is MNHEY and CDR2 is SMNVEV (reference sequence). V dropped 5 bases and J dropped 5 bases, with 19 bases sitting between them.

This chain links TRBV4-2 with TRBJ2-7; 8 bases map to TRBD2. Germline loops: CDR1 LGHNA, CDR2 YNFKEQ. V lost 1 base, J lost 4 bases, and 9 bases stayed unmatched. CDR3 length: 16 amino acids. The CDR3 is CASSQVQRERFYEQYF. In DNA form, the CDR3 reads TGTGCCAGCAGCCAAGTCCAGCGGGAGCGTTTTTACGAGCAGTACTTC.

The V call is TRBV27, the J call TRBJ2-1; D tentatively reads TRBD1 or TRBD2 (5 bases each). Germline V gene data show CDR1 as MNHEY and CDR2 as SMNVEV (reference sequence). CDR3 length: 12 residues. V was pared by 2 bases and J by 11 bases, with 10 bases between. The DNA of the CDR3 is TGTGCCAGCAGTTTAACGCAGGGACAGCAGTTCTTC. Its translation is CASSLTQGQQFF.

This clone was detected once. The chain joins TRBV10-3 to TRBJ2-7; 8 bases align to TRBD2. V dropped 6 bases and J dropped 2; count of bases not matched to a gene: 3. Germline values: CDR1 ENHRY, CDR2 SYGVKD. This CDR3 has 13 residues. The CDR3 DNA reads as TGTGCCATCAGACTAGCGGCGACCTACGAGCAGTACTTC. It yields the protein CAIRLAATYEQYF.

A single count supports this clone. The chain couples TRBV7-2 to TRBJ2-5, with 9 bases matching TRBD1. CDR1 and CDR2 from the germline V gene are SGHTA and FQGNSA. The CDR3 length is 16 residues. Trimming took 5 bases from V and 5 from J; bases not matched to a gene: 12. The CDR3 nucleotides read TGTGCCAGCAGCGCGGACAGGGGCGGAATGTGGGAGACCCAGTACTTC. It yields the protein CASSADRGGMWETQYF.

The CDR3 coding sequence is TGTGCCTGGAGTGTTCCGGGACTGAGCTCCTACGAGCAGTACTTC. Its protein product is CAWSVPGLSSYEQYF. The chain links TRBV30 to TRBJ2-7; D might be TRBD2 (6 bases). CDR1 GTSNPN and CDR2 SVGIG come from the germline V gene (reference sequence). The germline V and J ends were trimmed by 0 bases and 0 bases, with 12 bases remaining between them. This CDR3 is 15 amino acids long.

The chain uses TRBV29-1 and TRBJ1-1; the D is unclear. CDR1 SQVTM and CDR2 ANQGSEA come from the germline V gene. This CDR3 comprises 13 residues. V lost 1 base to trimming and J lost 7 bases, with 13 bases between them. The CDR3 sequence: CSVEGVWQNEAFF. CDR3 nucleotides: TGCAGCGTTGAAGGGGTCTGGCAGAATGAAGCTTTCTTT.

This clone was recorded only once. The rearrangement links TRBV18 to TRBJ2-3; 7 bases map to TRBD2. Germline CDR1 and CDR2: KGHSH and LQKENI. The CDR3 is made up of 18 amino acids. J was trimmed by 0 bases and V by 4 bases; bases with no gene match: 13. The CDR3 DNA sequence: TGTGCCAGCTCACTTTTAATGGCGCGGGAGCCTAGCACAGATACGCAGTATTTT. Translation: CASSLLMAREPSTDTQYF.

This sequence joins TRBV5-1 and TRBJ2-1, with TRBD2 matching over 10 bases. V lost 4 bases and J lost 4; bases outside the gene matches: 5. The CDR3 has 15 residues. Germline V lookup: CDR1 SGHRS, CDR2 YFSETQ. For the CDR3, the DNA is TGCGCCAGCAGCAAGACTAGCGGGTCTTACAATGAGCAGTTCTTC. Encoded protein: CASSKTSGSYNEQFF.